This T cell receptor (beta chain) was obtained from a study of human T cells and chemical hapten exposure. Study findings and constraints: Patch test score was positively correlated with the counts of TCRs that had expanded at PT1.

As concerns this clonotype: The antigen is unknown.

As for time point: pre-sensitization, week 0. As to treatment: therapeutic diphenylcyclopropenone sensitization with weekly scalp DPC. Total RNA was extracted from unfractionated whole blood. Alopecia patients deemed DPC-suitable, aged 18 to 70, excluding pregnancy. Using its own MiXCR run on the RACE reads, TCRdb lists one record per CDR3 protein. The data contain about 52,000 distinct CDR3 sequences, approximately 10% of them seen just once; the ten biggest clones take up 8.5% to 10%. The CDR3 loop spans 16 amino acids. Trimming removed 0 bases from V and 2 bases from J; junction bases left unmatched: 7. Germline lookup yields CDR1 DFQATT and CDR2 SNEGSKA (reference sequence).

This sample comprised whole blood, obtained in connection with sensitization to the hapten diphenylcyclopropenone (DPC). The TCR was taken from a woman in her 30s with alopecia areata. Some clones in this sample may be carry-over from other donors' samples. J is TRBJ2-1 and V is TRBV20-1, with 7 positions matching TRBD1. The CDR3 here is CSARDRQGRAYNEQFF. CDR3 DNA: TGCAGTGCTAGAGATCGACAGGGTCGAGCCTACAATGAGCAGTTCTTC.